The T cell receptor (beta chain) under discussion was sequenced for a study of cytomegalovirus exposure and HLA in healthy donors. CDR3 length: 16 residues. V was shortened by 4 bases and J by 0 bases, with 12 bases between the two germline ends. Germline CDR1 reads LNHDA; CDR2 reads SQIVND (reference sequence). Both 60 Vbeta primers and 13 Jbeta primers went into the PCR. Produced via immunoSEQ multiplex PCR; TCRdb's table is partial and in-frame only. This table has about 86,000 clones, about 79% appearing once. This TCR came from a female donor in good health and CMV-seronegative. The sequenced material came from PBMCs. V gene TRBV19 combines with J gene TRBJ1-4; the D is unclear. In nucleotides, the CDR3 is TGTGCCAGTAGTAAGGCGCGGGGAGCAACTAATGAAAAACTGTTTTTT. Its translation: CASSKARGATNEKLFF.